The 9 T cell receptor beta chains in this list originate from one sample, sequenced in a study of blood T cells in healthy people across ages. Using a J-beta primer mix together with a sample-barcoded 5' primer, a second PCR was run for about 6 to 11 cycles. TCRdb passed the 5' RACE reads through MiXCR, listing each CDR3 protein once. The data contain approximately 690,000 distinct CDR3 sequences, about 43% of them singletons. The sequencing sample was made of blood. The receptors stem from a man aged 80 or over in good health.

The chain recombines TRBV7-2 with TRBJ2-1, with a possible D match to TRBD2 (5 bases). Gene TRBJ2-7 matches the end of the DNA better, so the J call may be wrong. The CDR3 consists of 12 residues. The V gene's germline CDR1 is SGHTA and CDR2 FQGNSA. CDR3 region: CASSRESNEQYF. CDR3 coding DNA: TGTGCCAGCAGCCGGGAATCGAATGAGCAGTACTTC.

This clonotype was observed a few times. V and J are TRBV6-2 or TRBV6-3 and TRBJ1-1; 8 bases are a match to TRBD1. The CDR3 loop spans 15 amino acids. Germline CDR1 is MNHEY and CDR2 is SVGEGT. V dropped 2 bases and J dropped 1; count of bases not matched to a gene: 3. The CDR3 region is CASSYKDRGNTEAFF. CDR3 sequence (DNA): TGTGCCAGCAGTTACAAAGACAGGGGGAACACTGAAGCTTTCTTT.

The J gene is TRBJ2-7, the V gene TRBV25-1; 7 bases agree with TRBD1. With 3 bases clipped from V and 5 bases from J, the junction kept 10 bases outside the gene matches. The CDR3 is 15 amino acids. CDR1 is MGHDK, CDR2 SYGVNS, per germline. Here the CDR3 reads CASSDRRQGINEQYF. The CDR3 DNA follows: TGTGCCAGCAGTGATCGAAGACAGGGCATCAACGAGCAGTACTTC.

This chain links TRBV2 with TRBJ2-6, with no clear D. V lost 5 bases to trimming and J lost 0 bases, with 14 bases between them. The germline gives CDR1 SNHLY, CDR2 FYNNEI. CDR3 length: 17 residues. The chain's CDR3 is CASSNDGPNSGANVLTF. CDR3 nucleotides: TGTGCCAGCAGTAACGACGGACCAAACTCTGGGGCCAACGTCCTGACTTTC.

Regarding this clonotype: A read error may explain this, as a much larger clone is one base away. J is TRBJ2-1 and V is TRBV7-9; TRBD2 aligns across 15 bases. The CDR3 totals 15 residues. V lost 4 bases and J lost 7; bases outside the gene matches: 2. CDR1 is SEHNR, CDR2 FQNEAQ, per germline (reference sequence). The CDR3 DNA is TGTGCCAGCAGCTACGGGACTAGCGGGAGGAATGAGCAGTTCTTC. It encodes CASSYGTSGRNEQFF.

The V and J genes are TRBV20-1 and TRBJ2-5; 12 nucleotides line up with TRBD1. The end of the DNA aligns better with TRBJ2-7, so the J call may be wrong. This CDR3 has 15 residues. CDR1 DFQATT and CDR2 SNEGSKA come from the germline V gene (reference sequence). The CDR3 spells CSAEPGQGARDEQYF. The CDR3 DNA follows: TGCAGTGCTGAACCGGGACAGGGGGCGCGGGACGAGCAGTACTTC.

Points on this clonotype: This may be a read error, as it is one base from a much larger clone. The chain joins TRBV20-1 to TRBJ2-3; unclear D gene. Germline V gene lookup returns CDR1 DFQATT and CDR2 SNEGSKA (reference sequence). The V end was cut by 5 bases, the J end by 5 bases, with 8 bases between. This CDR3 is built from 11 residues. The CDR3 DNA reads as TGCAGTGCTGAAGACATAGATACGCAGTATTTT. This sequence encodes CSAEDIDTQYF.

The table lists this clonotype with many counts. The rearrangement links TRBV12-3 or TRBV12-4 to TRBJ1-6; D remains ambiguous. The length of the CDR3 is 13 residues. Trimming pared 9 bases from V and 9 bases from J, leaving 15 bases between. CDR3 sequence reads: CASKPADTSPLHF. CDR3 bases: TGTGCCAGTAAACCGGCCGACACTTCACCCCTCCACTTT.

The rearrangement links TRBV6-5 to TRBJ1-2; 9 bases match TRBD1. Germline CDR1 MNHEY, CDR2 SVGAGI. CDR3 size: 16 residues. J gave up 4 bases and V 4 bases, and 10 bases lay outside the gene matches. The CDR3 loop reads CASSSRTGDGLYGYTF. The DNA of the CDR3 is TGTGCCAGCAGTTCTCGGACAGGGGACGGTCTCTATGGCTACACCTTC.